The present T cell receptor beta chain was sequenced within a study of T cells in Graves' hyperthyroidism and ophthalmopathy. Regions amplified from RNA transcripts were the TCR beta CDR3 regions. When the TCR CDR3 underwent first-round RT-PCR, the HTBI primer set was used. Via MiXCR, TCRdb re-called the multiplex PCR reads, giving one row per CDR3 protein. The table includes around 430,000 distinct CDR3 sequences, 14% to 15% detected once. CDR1 and CDR2 from the germline V gene are SGDLS and YYNGEE. The CDR3 loop spans 13 amino acids. V was clipped by 0 bases and J by 4 bases, with 7 bases between them. Findings of the study overall: Stable hyperthyroidism and ophthalmopathy were separated using 13 V-J signatures.

This clonotype appeared many times. Its specificity is unknown. Sequencing used blood. The chain employs TRBV9 and TRBJ1-1; D not certain. The clonotype comes from a woman in her twenties or thirties with Graves' hyperthyroidism. The CDR3 is CASSVGDGTEAFF. The CDR3 bases are TGTGCCAGCAGCGTAGGTGACGGCACTGAAGCTTTCTTT.